A selection of T cell receptor beta chains follows, all from one sample in a study of cytomegalovirus exposure and HLA in healthy donors. Clones were sequenced by immunoSEQ multiplex PCR, and TCRdb holds only the in-frame ones, with some missing. The sample lists 55,000 to 65,000 clones, approximately 88% seen once, with more than 1.3% in the top ten. Sequencing was carried out using PBMCs. Source of these receptors: a man aged 25 to 45 in good health and CMV-seropositive. Both conserved end residues are part of each CDR3. The D gene is left open where the match is weak. The size of a clone is reported for some rows only, either as once, few or many, or as a class for expanded clones.

CASGLGDSGNQPQHF	TGTGCTAGTGGTTTGGGGGACAGCGGTAATCAGCCCCAGCATTTT	TRBJ1-5	TRBD1	-	TRBV12-5
CASSLNRGTEAFF	TGTGCCAGCTCACTGAACAGGGGAACTGAAGCTTTCTTT	TRBJ1-1	TRBD1	few	TRBV18
CASRVLAAKYNEQFF	TGTGCCAGCAGAGTCCTAGCGGCGAAATACAATGAGCAGTTCTTC	TRBJ2-1	TRBD2	-	TRBV2
CASSWTSGISYEQFF	TGCGCCAGCAGCTGGACTAGCGGGATTTCCTATGAGCAGTTCTTC	TRBJ2-1	TRBD2	-	TRBV5-1
CASSPGTFNAQYF	TGCGCCAGCAGCCCTGGGACTTTCAACGCGCAGTATTTT	TRBJ2-3	-	-	TRBV4-1
CASSLTGDQPQHF	TGTGCCAGCAGCTTAACAGGGGATCAGCCCCAGCATTTT	TRBJ1-5	TRBD1	-	TRBV28
CASSPGLARLTGELFF	TGTGCCAGCTCACCCGGACTAGCGCGCCTCACCGGGGAGCTGTTTTTT	TRBJ2-2	TRBD2	-	TRBV18
CASSLMPGGLYEQYF	TGTGCCAGCAGCTTAATGCCGGGAGGGCTTTACGAGCAGTACTTC	TRBJ2-7	TRBD2	-	TRBV7-3
CASSLSGGSYEQYF	TGCGCCAGCAGCCTATCAGGGGGCTCCTACGAGCAGTACTTC	TRBJ2-7	TRBD1	-	TRBV4-3
CAISRQVQSYEQYF	TGTGCCATCAGCCGACAGGTGCAGTCCTACGAGCAGTACTTC	TRBJ2-7	-	-	TRBV10-3
CASSFRDIRGYTF	TGTGCCAGCAGCTTCCGGGACATTCGTGGCTACACCTTC	TRBJ1-2	-	-	TRBV7-3
CAISMTGTSEQYF	TGTGCCATCAGCATGACAGGGACTAGTGAGCAGTACTTC	TRBJ2-7	-	-	TRBV10-3
CASRRGWDSGANVLTF	TGTGCCAGCAGACGGGGGTGGGACTCTGGGGCCAACGTCCTGACTTTC	TRBJ2-6	-	few	TRBV7-3
CASSDTDRDNQPQHF	TGTGCCAGCAGTGACACGGACAGGGACAATCAGCCCCAGCATTTT	TRBJ1-5	TRBD1	-	TRBV2
CASSEQQGYDGYTF	TGTGCCAGCAGTGAGCAACAGGGGTACGACGGCTACACCTTC	TRBJ1-2	TRBD1	once	TRBV6-5
CASSFTIDEQFF	TGTGCCAGCAGCTTCACCATAGATGAGCAGTTCTTC	TRBJ2-1	-	-	TRBV7-9
CASSDRRQDTYEQYF	TGTGCCAGCAGTGATCGTCGCCAGGACACCTACGAGCAGTACTTC	TRBJ2-7	-	few	TRBV6-6
CASSPRLAGGREQFF	TGTGCCAGCAGCCCCCGTCTAGCGGGAGGTAGGGAGCAGTTCTTC	TRBJ2-1	TRBD2	-	TRBV9
CASSLERVFTGELFF	TGTGCCAGCAGCTTAGAGCGAGTCTTCACCGGGGAGCTGTTTTTT	TRBJ2-2	-	-	TRBV7-2
CAWSVLHEQYF	TGTGCCTGGAGTGTACTTCACGAGCAGTACTTC	TRBJ2-7	-	-	TRBV30
CASSLLMTGPYEQYF	TGTGCCAGCAGCTTACTCATGACAGGGCCCTACGAGCAGTACTTC	TRBJ2-7	TRBD1	few	TRBV5-6
CASSPNRRSSYNEQFF	TGTGCCAGCAGCCCTAACAGGCGGAGCTCCTACAATGAGCAGTTCTTC	TRBJ2-1	-	-	TRBV7-9
CASGLAAQGNEQYF	TGTGCTAGTGGTTTGGCCGCGCAGGGGAACGAGCAGTACTTC	TRBJ2-7	-	once	TRBV12-5
CASSLDRNEQFF	TGTGCCAGCAGCTTGGATCGCAATGAGCAGTTCTTC	TRBJ2-1	-	-	TRBV5-4
CASSVQQENTEAFF	TGTGCCAGCAGTGTACAACAGGAGAACACTGAAGCTTTCTTT	TRBJ1-1	-	few	TRBV2
CASSLGTGVSYNEQFF	TGCGCCAGCAGCTTGGGAACAGGGGTCTCCTACAATGAGCAGTTCTTC	TRBJ2-1	TRBD1	-	TRBV5-1
CASSVGIGTGVGTEAFF	TGTGCCAGCAGCGTAGGAATCGGGACAGGGGTCGGCACTGAAGCTTTCTTT	TRBJ1-1	TRBD1	-	TRBV9
CASSVLGGGKNIQYF	TGTGCCAGCTCTGTTTTGGGGGGGGGAAAAAACATTCAGTACTTC	TRBJ2-4	TRBD2	-	TRBV28
CASSWEIATNEKLFF	TGCGCCAGCAGCTGGGAGATTGCAACTAATGAAAAACTGTTTTTT	TRBJ1-4	-	-	TRBV5-1
CASRAGATYEQYF	TGTGCCAGCCGAGCGGGAGCGACCTACGAGCAGTACTTC	TRBJ2-7	TRBD2	-	TRBV6-1
CASAARVRSYNEQFF	TGCGCCAGCGCGGCCAGGGTCAGGTCCTACAATGAGCAGTTCTTC	TRBJ2-1	-	-	TRBV4-1
CASSGGDRGETQYF	TGTGCCAGCAGTGGAGGAGACAGGGGAGAGACCCAGTACTTC	TRBJ2-5	TRBD1	-	TRBV25-1
CSVPRGNNEQFF	TGCAGCGTCCCCAGGGGCAACAATGAGCAGTTCTTC	TRBJ2-1	-	-	TRBV29-1
CASSFDKNTEAFF	TGTGCCAGCAGCTTCGACAAGAACACTGAAGCTTTCTTT	TRBJ1-1	-	few	TRBV7-3
CASTPATGSYNEQFF	TGCGCCAGCACGCCAGCGACTGGATCCTACAATGAGCAGTTCTTC	TRBJ2-1	-	-	TRBV4-1
CAISPNQGASYNSPLHF	TGTGCCATCAGTCCCAACCAGGGGGCTTCCTATAATTCACCCCTCCACTTT	TRBJ1-6	TRBD1	-	TRBV10-3
CASSPSTGSTEAFF	TGTGCCAGCAGCCCCTCGACAGGGTCCACTGAAGCTTTCTTT	TRBJ1-1	TRBD1	-	TRBV7-2
CASSSYRGRGETQYF	TGTGCCAGCAGCTCCTACAGGGGGCGCGGGGAGACCCAGTACTTC	TRBJ2-5	TRBD1	-	TRBV11-2
CAISDKAGGADTQYF	TGTGCCATCAGTGATAAAGCGGGAGGGGCGGATACGCAGTATTTT	TRBJ2-3	TRBD2	-	TRBV10-3
CASRPRGRVYGYTF	TGTGCCAGCAGACCCAGGGGGCGCGTTTATGGCTACACCTTC	TRBJ1-2	TRBD1	-	TRBV6-5
CASSLSGMGGSEQYF	TGTGCCAGCAGCCTTTCCGGGATGGGAGGGAGCGAGCAGTACTTC	TRBJ2-7	TRBD2	-	TRBV7-9
CASSLESGEGQETQYF	TGCGCCAGCAGCTTGGAATCAGGGGAGGGTCAAGAGACCCAGTACTTC	TRBJ2-5	-	-	TRBV5-1
CASSYGAGAYEQYF	TGTGCCAGCAGTTACGGGGCAGGGGCCTACGAGCAGTACTTC	TRBJ2-7	-	-	TRBV6-6
CASSLGLLTDTQYF	TGTGCCAGCAGCTTGGGACTGCTCACAGATACGCAGTATTTT	TRBJ2-3	-	few	TRBV9
CASSPGTDSTGELFF	TGTGCCAGCAGCCCTGGGACAGACTCCACCGGGGAGCTGTTTTTT	TRBJ2-2	TRBD1	-	TRBV7-6
CASSRLIAGVVTGELFF	TGTGCCAGCAGCCGTCTCATAGCGGGAGTAGTCACCGGGGAGCTGTTTTTT	TRBJ2-2	TRBD2	-	TRBV9
CAWKGDIPNTEAFF	TGTGCCTGGAAGGGGGATATCCCGAACACTGAAGCTTTCTTT	TRBJ1-1	-	-	TRBV30
CASSFMEGAVASGRDQFF	TGTGCCAGCAGCTTTATGGAGGGGGCGGTGGCTAGCGGGAGGGATCAGTTCTTC	TRBJ2-1	TRBD2	-	TRBV7-9
CASSSIGLAGDTGELFF	TGTGCCAGCAGCTCAATAGGACTAGCGGGAGACACCGGGGAGCTGTTTTTT	TRBJ2-2	TRBD2	-	TRBV11-2
CASSLDTGQSF	TGTGCCAGCAGCTTAGACACAGGGCAATCCTTT	TRBJ1-1	-	-	TRBV5-6
CASSLEGAGGYTF	TGCGCCAGCAGCTTGGAAGGGGCCGGGGGCTACACCTTC	TRBJ1-2	-	-	TRBV5-1
CASSLEGSGSTREQFF	TGTGCCAGCAGCTTAGAGGGTAGCGGGAGTACTCGTGAGCAGTTCTTC	TRBJ2-1	TRBD2	-	TRBV7-9